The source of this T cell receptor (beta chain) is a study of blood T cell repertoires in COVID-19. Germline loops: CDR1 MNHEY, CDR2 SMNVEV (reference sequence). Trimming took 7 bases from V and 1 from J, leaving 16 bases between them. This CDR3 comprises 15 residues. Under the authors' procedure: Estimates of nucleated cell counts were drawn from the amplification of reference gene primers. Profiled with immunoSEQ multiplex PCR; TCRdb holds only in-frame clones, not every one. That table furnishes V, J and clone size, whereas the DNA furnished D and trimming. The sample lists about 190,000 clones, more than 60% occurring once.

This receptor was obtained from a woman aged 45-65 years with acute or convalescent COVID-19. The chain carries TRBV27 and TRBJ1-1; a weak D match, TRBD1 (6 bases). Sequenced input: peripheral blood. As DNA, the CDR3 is TGTGCCAGCACCCTTTCAGGGGTACGGAACACTGAAGCTTTCTTT. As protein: CASTLSGVRNTEAFF.